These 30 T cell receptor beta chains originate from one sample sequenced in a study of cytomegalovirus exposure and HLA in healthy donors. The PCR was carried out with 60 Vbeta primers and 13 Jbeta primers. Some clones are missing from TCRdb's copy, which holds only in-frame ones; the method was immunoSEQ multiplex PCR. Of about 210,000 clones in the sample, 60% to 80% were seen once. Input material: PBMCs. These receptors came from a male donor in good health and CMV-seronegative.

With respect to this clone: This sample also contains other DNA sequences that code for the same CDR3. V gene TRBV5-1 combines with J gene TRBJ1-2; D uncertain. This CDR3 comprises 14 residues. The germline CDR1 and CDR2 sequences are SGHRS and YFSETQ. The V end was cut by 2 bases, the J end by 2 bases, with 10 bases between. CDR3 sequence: CASSLDGVNYGYTF. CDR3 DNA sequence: TGCGCCAGCAGCTTAGACGGGGTGAACTATGGCTACACCTTC.

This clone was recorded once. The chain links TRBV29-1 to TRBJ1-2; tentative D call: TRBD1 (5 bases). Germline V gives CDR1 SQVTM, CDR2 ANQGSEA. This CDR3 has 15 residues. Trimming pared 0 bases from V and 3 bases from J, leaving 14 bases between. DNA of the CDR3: TGCAGCGTTGAAGATTACGTACAGGAGCACTATGGCTACACCTTC. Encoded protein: CSVEDYVQEHYGYTF.

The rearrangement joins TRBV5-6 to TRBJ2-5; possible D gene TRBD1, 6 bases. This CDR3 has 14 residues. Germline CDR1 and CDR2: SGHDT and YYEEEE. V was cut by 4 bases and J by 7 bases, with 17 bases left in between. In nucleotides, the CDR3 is TGTGCCAGCAGCCTTTTTGGGGGCAGTCGGACCCAGTACTTC. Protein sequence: CASSLFGGSRTQYF.

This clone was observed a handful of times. The CDR3 DNA follows: TGTGCCAGCAGTTCTTTTGTACCCCGGGTCCCCTACGAGCAGTACTTC. Translating it yields CASSSFVPRVPYEQYF. This sequence joins TRBV27 and TRBJ2-7; D gene uncertain. This CDR3 has 16 residues. Per germline, CDR1 MNHEY and CDR2 SMNVEV (reference sequence). The V end was cut by 4 bases, the J end by 2 bases, with 18 bases between.

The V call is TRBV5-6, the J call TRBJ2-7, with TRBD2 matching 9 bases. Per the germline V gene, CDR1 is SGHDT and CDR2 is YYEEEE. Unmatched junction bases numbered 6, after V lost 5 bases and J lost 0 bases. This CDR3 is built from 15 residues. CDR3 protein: CASRFSGGPSYEQYF. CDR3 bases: TGTGCCAGCAGATTCAGCGGGGGGCCCTCCTACGAGCAGTACTTC.

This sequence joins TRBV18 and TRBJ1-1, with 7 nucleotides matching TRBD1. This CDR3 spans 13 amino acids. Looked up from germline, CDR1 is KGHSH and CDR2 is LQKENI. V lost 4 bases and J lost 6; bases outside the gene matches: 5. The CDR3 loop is CASSLQGKSEAFF. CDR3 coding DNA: TGTGCCAGCTCACTACAGGGGAAGTCTGAAGCTTTCTTT.

The CDR3 DNA reads as TGTGCCAGCAGCTCCAGCGACCCCTACGAGCAGTACTTC. The encoded protein is CASSSSDPYEQYF. The chain combines TRBV7-9 with TRBJ2-7; the D is unclear. Trimming cost V 4 bases and J 2 bases, with 9 bases left between them. Germline V CDR1 and CDR2: SEHNR, FQNEAQ (reference sequence). The CDR3 is 13 residues long.

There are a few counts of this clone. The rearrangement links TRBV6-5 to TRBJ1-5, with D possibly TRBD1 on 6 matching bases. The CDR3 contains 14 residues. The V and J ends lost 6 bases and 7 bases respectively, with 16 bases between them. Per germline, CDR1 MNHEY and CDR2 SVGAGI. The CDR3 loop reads CASRPQGWRQPQHF. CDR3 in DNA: TGTGCCAGCAGGCCACAGGGATGGCGACAGCCCCAGCATTTT.

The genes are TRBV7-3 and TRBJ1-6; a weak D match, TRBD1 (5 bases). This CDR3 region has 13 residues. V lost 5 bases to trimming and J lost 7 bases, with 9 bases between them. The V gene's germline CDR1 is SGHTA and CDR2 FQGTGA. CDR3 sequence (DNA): TGTGCCAGCAGCGACAGTGTGAATTCACCCCTCCACTTT. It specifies CASSDSVNSPLHF.

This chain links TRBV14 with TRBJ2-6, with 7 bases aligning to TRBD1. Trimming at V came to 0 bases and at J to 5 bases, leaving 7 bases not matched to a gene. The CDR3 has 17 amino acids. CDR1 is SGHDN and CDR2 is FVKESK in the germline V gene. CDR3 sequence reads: CASSQDSRGFRANVLTF. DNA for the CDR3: TGTGCCAGCAGCCAAGACTCCAGGGGGTTTAGGGCCAACGTCCTGACTTTC.

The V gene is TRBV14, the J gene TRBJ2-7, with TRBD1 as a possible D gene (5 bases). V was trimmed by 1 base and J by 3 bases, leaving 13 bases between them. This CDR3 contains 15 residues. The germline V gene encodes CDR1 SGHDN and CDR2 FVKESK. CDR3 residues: CASSQVGAGVYEQYF. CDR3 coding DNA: TGTGCCAGCAGCCAAGTAGGGGCAGGAGTCTACGAGCAGTACTTC.

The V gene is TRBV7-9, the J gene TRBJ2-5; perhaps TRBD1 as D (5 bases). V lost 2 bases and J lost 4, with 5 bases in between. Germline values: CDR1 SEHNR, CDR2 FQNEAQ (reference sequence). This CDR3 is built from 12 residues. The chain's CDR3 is CASSLQGETQYF. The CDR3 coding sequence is TGTGCCAGCAGCTTACAGGGAGAGACCCAGTACTTC.

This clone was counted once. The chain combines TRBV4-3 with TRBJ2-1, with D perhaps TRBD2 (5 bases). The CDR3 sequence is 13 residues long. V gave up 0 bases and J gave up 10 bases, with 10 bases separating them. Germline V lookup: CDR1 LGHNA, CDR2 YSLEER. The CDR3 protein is CASSQEGWEEQFF. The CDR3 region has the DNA TGCGCCAGCAGCCAAGAGGGATGGGAGGAGCAGTTCTTC.

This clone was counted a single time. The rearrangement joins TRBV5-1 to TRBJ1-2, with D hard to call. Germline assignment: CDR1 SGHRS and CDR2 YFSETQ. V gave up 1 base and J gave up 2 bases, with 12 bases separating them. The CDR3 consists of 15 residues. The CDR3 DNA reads TGCGCCAGCAGCTTGCTCGGAGGGCAGAACTATGGCTACACCTTC. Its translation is CASSLLGGQNYGYTF.

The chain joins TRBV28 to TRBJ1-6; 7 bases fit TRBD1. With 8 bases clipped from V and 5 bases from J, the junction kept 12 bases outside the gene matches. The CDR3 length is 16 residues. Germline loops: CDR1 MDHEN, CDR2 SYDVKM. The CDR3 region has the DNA TGTGCCAGCCTAGAAGGGGGCAGTTGGAATAATTCACCCCTCCACTTT. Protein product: CASLEGGSWNNSPLHF.

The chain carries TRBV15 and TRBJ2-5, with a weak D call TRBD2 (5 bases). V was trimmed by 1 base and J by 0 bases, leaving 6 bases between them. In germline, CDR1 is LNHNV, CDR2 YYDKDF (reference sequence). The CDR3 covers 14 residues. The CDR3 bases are TGTGCCACCAGCAGAGGGCGGGACCAAGAGACCCAGTACTTC. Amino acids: CATSRGRDQETQYF. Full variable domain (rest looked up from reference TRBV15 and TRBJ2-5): DAMVIQNPRYQVTQFGKPVTLSCSQTLNHNVMYWYQQKSSQAPKLLFHYYDKDFNNEADTPDNFQSRRPNTSFCFLDIRSPGLGDTAMYLCATSRGRDQETQYFGPGTRLLVL.

CDR3 coding DNA: TGTGCCAGCAGTGACTCTGGGACTAGCGGTTTCGATACGCAGTATTTT. It yields the protein CASSDSGTSGFDTQYF. The chain uses TRBV6-4 and TRBJ2-3; TRBD2 agrees at 11 bases. After removal of 0 bases from V and 6 bases from J, the junction contained 5 bases not matched to a gene. Germline lookup yields CDR1 MRHNA and CDR2 SNTAGT. The CDR3 runs 16 residues.

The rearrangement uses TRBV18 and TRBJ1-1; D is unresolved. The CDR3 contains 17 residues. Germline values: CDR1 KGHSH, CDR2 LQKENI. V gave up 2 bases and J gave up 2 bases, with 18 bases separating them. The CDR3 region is CASSPSRVARPNTEAFF. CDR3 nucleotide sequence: TGTGCCAGCTCACCATCCCGTGTCGCTAGGCCAAACACTGAAGCTTTCTTT.

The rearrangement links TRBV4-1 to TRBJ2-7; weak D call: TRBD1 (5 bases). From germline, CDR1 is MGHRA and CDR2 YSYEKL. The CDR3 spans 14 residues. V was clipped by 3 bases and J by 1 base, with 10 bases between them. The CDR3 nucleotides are TGCGCCAGCAGCCAGCAGGGTCCGTCCTACGAGCAGTACTTC. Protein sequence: CASSQQGPSYEQYF.

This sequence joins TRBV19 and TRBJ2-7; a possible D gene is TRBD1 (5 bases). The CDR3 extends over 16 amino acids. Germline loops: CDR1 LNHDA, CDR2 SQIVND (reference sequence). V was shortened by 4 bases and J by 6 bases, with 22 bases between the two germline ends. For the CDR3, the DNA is TGTGCCAGTAGTACAACCAGGGTATCACTTGTAGGCGAGCAGTACTTC. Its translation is CASSTTRVSLVGEQYF.

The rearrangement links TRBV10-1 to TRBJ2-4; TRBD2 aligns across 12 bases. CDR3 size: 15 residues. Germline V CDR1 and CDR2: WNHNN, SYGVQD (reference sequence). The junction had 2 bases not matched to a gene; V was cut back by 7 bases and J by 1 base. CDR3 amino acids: CASTTSGGAKNIQYF. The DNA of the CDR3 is TGCGCCAGCACAACTAGCGGGGGGGCCAAAAACATTCAGTACTTC.

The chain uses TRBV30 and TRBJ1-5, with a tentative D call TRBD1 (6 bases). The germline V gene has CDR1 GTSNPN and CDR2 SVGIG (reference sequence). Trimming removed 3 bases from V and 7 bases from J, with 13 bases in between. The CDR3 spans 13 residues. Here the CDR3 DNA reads TGTGCCTGGAGCGCAGGGGTGGAACAGCCCCAGCATTTT. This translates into CAWSAGVEQPQHF.

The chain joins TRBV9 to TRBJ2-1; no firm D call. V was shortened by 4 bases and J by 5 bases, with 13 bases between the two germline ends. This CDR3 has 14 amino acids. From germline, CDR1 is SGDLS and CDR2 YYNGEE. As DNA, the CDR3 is TGTGCCAGCAGCCCCATCCGCCTAGACAATGAGCAGTTCTTC. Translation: CASSPIRLDNEQFF.

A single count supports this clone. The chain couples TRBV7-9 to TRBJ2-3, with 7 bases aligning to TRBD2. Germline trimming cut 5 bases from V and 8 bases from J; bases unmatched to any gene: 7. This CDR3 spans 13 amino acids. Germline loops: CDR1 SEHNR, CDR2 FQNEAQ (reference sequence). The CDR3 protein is CASSQSGTGTQYF. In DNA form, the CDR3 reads TGTGCCAGCAGCCAGAGCGGGACCGGTACGCAGTATTTT. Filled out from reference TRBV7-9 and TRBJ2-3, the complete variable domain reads DTGVSQNPRHKITKRGQNVTFRCDPISEHNRLYWYRQTLGQGPEFLTYFQNEAQLEKSRLLSDRFSAERPKGSFSTLEIQRTEQGDSAMYLCASSQSGTGTQYFGPGTRLTVL.

In DNA form, the CDR3 reads TGTGCCAGCAGCCCAGACACTTTCTTCTATGGCTACACCTTC. It specifies CASSPDTFFYGYTF. V and J are TRBV7-9 and TRBJ1-2; no clear D. Germline V CDR1 and CDR2: SEHNR, FQNEAQ (reference sequence). The CDR3 sequence is 14 residues long. Deletions cut 5 bases from V and 4 bases from J, with 14 bases between.

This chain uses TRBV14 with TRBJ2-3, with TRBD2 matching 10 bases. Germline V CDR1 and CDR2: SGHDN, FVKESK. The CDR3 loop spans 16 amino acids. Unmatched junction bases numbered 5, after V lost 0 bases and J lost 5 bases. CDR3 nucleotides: TGTGCCAGCAGCCAAGAGATTCTAGCGGGAGAAGATACGCAGTATTTT. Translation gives CASSQEILAGEDTQYF.

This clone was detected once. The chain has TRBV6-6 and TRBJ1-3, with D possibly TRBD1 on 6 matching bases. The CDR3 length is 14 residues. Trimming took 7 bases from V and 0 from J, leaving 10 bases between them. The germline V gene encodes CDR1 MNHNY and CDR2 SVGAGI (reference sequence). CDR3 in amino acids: CASIRDNSGNTIYF. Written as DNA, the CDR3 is TGTGCCAGCATTAGGGACAACTCTGGAAACACCATATATTTT.

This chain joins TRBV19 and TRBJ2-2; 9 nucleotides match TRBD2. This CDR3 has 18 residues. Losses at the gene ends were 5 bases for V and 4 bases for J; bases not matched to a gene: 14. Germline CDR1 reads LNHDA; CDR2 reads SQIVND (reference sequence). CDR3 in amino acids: CASSPRGSGRGFTGELFF. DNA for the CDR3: TGTGCCAGTAGTCCCCGGGGTAGCGGGAGAGGTTTCACCGGGGAGCTGTTTTTT.

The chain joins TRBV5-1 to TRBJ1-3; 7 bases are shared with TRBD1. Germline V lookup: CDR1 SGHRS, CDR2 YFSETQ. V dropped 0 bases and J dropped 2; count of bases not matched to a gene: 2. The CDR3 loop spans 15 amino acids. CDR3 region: CASSLDTGAGNTIYF. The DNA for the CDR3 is TGCGCCAGCAGCTTGGACACAGGGGCTGGAAACACCATATATTTT.

Here the CDR3 reads CASSQTDKPSYEQYF. The DNA of the CDR3 is TGTGCCAGCAGCCAAACGGACAAACCGTCCTACGAGCAGTACTTC. This chain links TRBV4-2 with TRBJ2-7, with D tentatively TRBD1 (5 bases). Looked up from germline, CDR1 is LGHNA and CDR2 is YNFKEQ. Trimming removed 2 bases from V and 1 base from J, with 12 bases in between. The CDR3 has 15 amino acids.